The 14 T cell receptor beta chains given below trace back to one sample, sequenced in a study of CD8 T cells in Susac syndrome (dated by TCRdb to the late 2010s). The receptor library was made with the immunoSEQ multiplex PCR assay. RNA was extracted with the RNeasy kit and roughly 0.45 to 1 ug was reverse transcribed using random hexamers. TCRdb reprocessing: public reads trimmed at Q25 with fastp, clones called with MiXCR, in-frame beta chains kept. Under each unique CDR3 protein, matching rows form one entry showing the most common genes and DNA. Here the sample has some 140,000 distinct CDR3 sequences; 90% to 95% occur a single time. Of the sample, approximately 0.24% is held by the ten largest clones. Sequenced input: CD8+ T cells from PBMCs. These receptors were obtained from a human donor with multiple sclerosis.

The chain uses TRBV19 and TRBJ1-2, with 10 bases lining up with TRBD1. The V and J ends lost 6 bases and 8 bases, in that order; junction bases with no gene match: 12. The length of the CDR3 is 15 residues. CDR1 and CDR2 (germline): LNHDA, SQIVND (reference sequence). CDR3: CASRIRQGAIEGYTF. The DNA for the CDR3 is TGTGCCAGTAGAATTCGACAGGGGGCGATTGAAGGCTACACCTTC.

The chain combines TRBV13 with TRBJ2-1; D is uncertain. The CDR3 has 14 residues. The V gene lost 10 bases and the J gene lost 6 bases, with 19 bases spanning the gap. The V gene's germline CDR1 is PRHDT and CDR2 FYEKMQ (reference sequence). In DNA form, the CDR3 reads TGTGCCACGAGGAGTGGTGTGGGCCTCAATGAGCAGTTCTTC. It yields the protein CATRSGVGLNEQFF.

The J gene is TRBJ1-3, the V gene TRBV6-1; D is unresolved. CDR3 length: 15 residues. V was cut by 2 bases and J by 0 bases, with 8 bases left in between. Germline V gene sequence: CDR1 MNHNS, CDR2 SASEGT. The CDR3 reads CASSEYRDSGNTIYF. CDR3 sequence (DNA): TGTGCCAGCAGTGAATACCGGGACTCTGGAAACACCATATATTTT.

This chain links TRBV7-9 with TRBJ1-3; D gene unclear. In germline, CDR1 is SEHNR, CDR2 FQNEAQ (reference sequence). This CDR3 contains 16 residues. Trimming removed 1 base from V and 2 bases from J, with 12 bases in between. The CDR3 region has the DNA TGTGCCAGCAGCTTAGACGCAGGCCCCACTGGAAACACCATATATTTT. Encoded protein: CASSLDAGPTGNTIYF. Together with reference TRBV7-9 and TRBJ1-3, the CDR3 gives the full variable domain: DTGVSQNPRHKITKRGQNVTFRCDPISEHNRLYWYRQTLGQGPEFLTYFQNEAQLEKSRLLSDRFSAERPKGSFSTLEIQRTEQGDSAMYLCASSLDAGPTGNTIYFGEGSWLTVV.

The rearrangement links TRBV25-1 to TRBJ2-1; no firm D call. Germline CDR1 reads MGHDK; CDR2 reads SYGVNS. This CDR3 has 14 residues. The germline V and J ends were trimmed by 2 bases and 4 bases, with 9 bases remaining between them. Written as DNA, the CDR3 is TGTGCCAGCAGTGAACGAAATCCTTACAATGAGCAGTTCTTC. Translated, it gives CASSERNPYNEQFF. Combining the CDR3 with reference TRBV25-1 and TRBJ2-1 gives the whole variable domain EADIYQTPRYLVIGTGKKITLECSQTMGHDKMYWYQQDPGMELHLIHYSYGVNSTEKGDLSSESTVSRIRTEHFPLTLESARPSHTSQYLCASSERNPYNEQFFGPGTRLTVL.

V usage is TRBV4-1 and J usage is TRBJ2-1, with 7 nucleotides matching TRBD2. V shed 3 bases and J 1 base; nucleotides not matched to a gene: 30. Germline V CDR1 and CDR2: MGHRA, YSYEKL. The CDR3 loop spans 24 amino acids. For the CDR3, the DNA is TGCGCCAGCAGCCACCCGGGGCGTCCCGGGGGTGGGCTAGCGGAGGAGATTTCCTACAATGAGCAGTTCTTC. It codes for CASSHPGRPGGGLAEEISYNEQFF.

The chain combines TRBV27 with TRBJ2-7; 9 bases agree with TRBD2. Germline V gives CDR1 MNHEY, CDR2 SMNVEV (reference sequence). The V gene end was trimmed by 5 bases and the J gene end by 2 bases; junction bases not matched to a gene: 10. This CDR3 is 16 amino acids long. In nucleotides, the CDR3 is TGTGCCAGCAGTCCACCTGGCGCTAGCGGGACCTACGAGCAGTACTTC. This codes for CASSPPGASGTYEQYF.

The sample holds one count of this clonotype. V and J are TRBV12-3 or TRBV12-4 and TRBJ2-7, with a weak D call TRBD2 (6 bases). The CDR3 has 13 residues. V gave up 6 bases and J gave up 3 bases, with 12 bases separating them. The CDR3 loop reads CASRPSGGYEQYF. The CDR3 DNA follows: TGTGCCAGCAGACCCTCCGGGGGCTACGAGCAGTACTTC.

This chain links TRBV28 with TRBJ1-5; 7 bases fit TRBD1. Germline CDR1 is MDHEN and CDR2 is SYDVKM. The CDR3 totals 13 residues. The V gene end was trimmed by 6 bases and the J gene end by 4 bases; junction bases not matched to a gene: 3. The DNA of the CDR3 is TGTGCCAGCAGGGACAGGTTAAATCAGCCCCAGCATTTT. It translates to CASRDRLNQPQHF.

The chain uses TRBV2 and TRBJ2-1; 9 bases fit TRBD2. Germline trimming cut 7 bases from V and 4 bases from J; bases unmatched to any gene: 8. CDR1 and CDR2 (germline): SNHLY, FYNNEI. There are 15 residues in the CDR3. As DNA, the CDR3 is TGTGCCAGCAACGGAGCGGGAGGTCATTACAATGAGCAGTTCTTC. Its translation: CASNGAGGHYNEQFF.

This sequence joins TRBV4-1 and TRBJ1-1; 10 bases map to TRBD1. CDR1 is MGHRA, CDR2 YSYEKL, per germline. The J segment lost 3 bases and the V segment lost 3 bases, leaving 13 bases of the junction unmatched. The CDR3 extends over 18 amino acids. The CDR3 loop is CASSQSGTGDRSDTEAFF. The CDR3 DNA reads as TGCGCCAGCAGCCAGTCCGGGACAGGGGATCGGTCGGACACTGAAGCTTTCTTT.

CDR3 sequence reads: CASSLAPGPYEKLFF. In DNA form, the CDR3 reads TGTGCCAGCAGCTTAGCGCCGGGGCCTTATGAAAAACTGTTTTTT. The J gene is TRBJ1-4, the V gene TRBV7-2; D is possibly TRBD1 (5 bases). Trimming stripped 0 bases from V and 6 bases from J, with 11 bases between. There are 15 residues in the CDR3. Germline V lookup: CDR1 SGHTA, CDR2 FQGNSA.

V and J are TRBV4-1 and TRBJ2-7; 8 bases align to TRBD2. Germline V gene data show CDR1 as MGHRA and CDR2 as YSYEKL. This CDR3 is 16 amino acids long. With V trimmed by 4 bases and J by 5 bases, 13 bases remained unmatched. The CDR3 is CASSPLGKREWNEQYF. CDR3 bases: TGCGCCAGCAGCCCCCTAGGGAAGCGGGAGTGGAACGAGCAGTACTTC.

The chain combines TRBV5-1 with TRBJ2-2, with D unresolved. The CDR3 consists of 13 residues. Germline CDR1 SGHRS, CDR2 YFSETQ. V was cut by 3 bases and J by 4 bases, with 7 bases left in between. The CDR3 coding sequence is TGCGCCAGCAGCTACGAACTCACCGGGGAGCTGTTTTTT. Protein: CASSYELTGELFF.